What follows are 17 T cell receptor beta chains derived from one specimen sequenced in a study of blood T cells in healthy people across ages. Alongside a J-beta primer mix, a sample-barcoded 5' primer served in a second PCR lasting 7 to 11 cycles. Using its own MiXCR run on the 5' RACE reads, TCRdb lists one record per CDR3 protein. The table includes some 750,000 distinct CDR3 sequences, over 20% detected once. Sequencing was performed on blood. These TCRs come from a man in his sixties or seventies in good health.

In its sample, this clonotype was seen a few times. The chain carries TRBV20-1 and TRBJ1-4, with D perhaps TRBD1 (5 bases). Between the trimmed V and J ends, which lost 3 bases and 7 bases, there was a span of 18 bases. Germline assignment: CDR1 DFQATT and CDR2 SNEGSKA (reference sequence). CDR3 length: 15 residues. The CDR3 DNA is TGCAGTGCTAGTACTGGGGGTGAGAAGGGTGAAAAACTGTTTTTT. Its translation is CSASTGGEKGEKLFF.

This clonotype was seen a handful of times. V and J are TRBV12-3 or TRBV12-4 and TRBJ1-5; D gene ambiguous. The V and J ends lost 1 base and 6 bases respectively, with 10 bases between them. CDR3 length: 14 amino acids. Here the CDR3 DNA reads TGTGCCAGCAGTTTAGGAGGGTCGTTTCAGCCCCAGCATTTT. Its translation is CASSLGGSFQPQHF.

This clonotype was recorded once. The junction differs from germline at one of its ends, possibly a read error. The chain carries TRBV7-8 and TRBJ1-1; maybe TRBD1 (6 bases). CDR1 SGHVS and CDR2 FQNEAQ come from the germline V gene. The CDR3 is made up of 15 amino acids. The DNA of the CDR3 is TGTGCCAGCAGCTTACGTACAGGGAGGAACACTGAAGCTTCCTTT. Residues: CASSLRTGRNTEASF.

The chain employs TRBV9 and TRBJ1-2, with no clear D. The length of the CDR3 is 12 residues. The V end was cut by 4 bases, the J end by 10 bases, with 14 bases between. Germline V CDR1 and CDR2: SGDLS, YYNGEE. CDR3 region: CASSPLKTIYTF. Here the CDR3 DNA reads TGTGCCAGCAGCCCCCTTAAAACTATCTACACCTTC.

This clonotype was observed a handful of times. This chain joins TRBV28 and TRBJ2-1; perhaps TRBD2 as D (6 bases). CDR1 is MDHEN and CDR2 is SYDVKM in the germline V gene. Trimming cost V 6 bases and J 3 bases, with 18 bases left between them. This CDR3 spans 16 amino acids. The CDR3 region has the DNA TGTGCCAGCAGCCATGAGGGGAGGACCCGCTACAATGAGCAGTTCTTC. The encoded protein is CASSHEGRTRYNEQFF.

In this sample, this clonotype turned up a few times. J is TRBJ2-4 and V is TRBV11-2; D is tentatively TRBD1 or TRBD2 (6 bases each). CDR1 is SGHAT and CDR2 is FQNNGV in the germline V gene. CDR3 length equals 12 residues. The ends were cut back, 3 bases at V and 9 bases at J, with 9 bases in the middle. The DNA of the CDR3 is TGTGCCAGCAGCTTCGAGGGGGGCATTCAGTACTTC. Translated: CASSFEGGIQYF. Variable domain in full (rest from reference TRBV11-2 and TRBJ2-4): EAGVAQSPRYKIIEKRQSVAFWCNPISGHATLYWYQQILGQGPKLLIQFQNNGVVDDSQLPKDRFSAERLKGVDSTLKIQPAKLEDSAVYLCASSFEGGIQYFGAGTRLSVL.

The table lists this clonotype with a few counts. The chain is built from TRBV5-1 and TRBJ2-1; 12 nucleotides align to TRBD1. CDR1 is SGHRS, CDR2 YFSETQ, per germline. The CDR3 is 16 amino acids. The V and J ends lost 0 bases and 9 bases, in that order; junction bases with no gene match: 7. CDR3 sequence reads: CASSLALGTGGSEQFF. Written as DNA, the CDR3 is TGCGCCAGCAGCTTGGCCCTCGGGACAGGGGGCTCTGAGCAGTTCTTC.

Points on this clonotype: A much larger clone differs by one base, so this may be a read error. The J gene is TRBJ2-7, the V gene TRBV9; possible D gene TRBD1, 5 bases. V gave up 10 bases and J gave up 6 bases, with 20 bases separating them. The CDR3 is 13 residues long. Germline values: CDR1 SGDLS, CDR2 YYNGEE. Here the CDR3 DNA reads TGTGCCGGCAAGGGGTACTGGGGTTGCGAGCAGTACTTC. This encodes CAGKGYWGCEQYF.

The genes are TRBV6-2 or TRBV6-3 and TRBJ1-2; D perhaps matches TRBD1 (5 bases). The CDR3 runs 14 residues. Trimming pared 6 bases from V and 1 base from J, leaving 12 bases between. Germline values: CDR1 MNHEY, CDR2 SVGEGT. CDR3 bases: TGTGCCAGCAGAGTACGGGGGGATAACTATGGCTACACCTTC. Its protein product is CASRVRGDNYGYTF.

This sequence joins TRBV6-2 or TRBV6-3 and TRBJ1-4; a possible D gene is TRBD1 (6 bases). The V end was cut by 2 bases, the J end by 5 bases, with 15 bases between. Germline CDR1 MNHEY, CDR2 SVGEGT. The CDR3 extends over 16 amino acids. The CDR3 sequence is CASSYPAGQLNEKLFF. CDR3 coding DNA: TGTGCCAGCAGTTACCCCGCCGGACAGCTGAATGAAAAACTGTTTTTT.

The chain carries TRBV29-1 and TRBJ2-2; D may be TRBD2 (5 bases). The CDR3 has 12 amino acids. Trimming took off 7 bases at V and 7 bases at J, with 13 bases between the two ends. Germline values: CDR1 SQVTM, CDR2 ANQGSEA. This chain's CDR3 is CSAWSGFGELFF. The CDR3 bases are TGCAGCGCTTGGTCGGGATTCGGGGAGCTGTTTTTT.

This chain joins TRBV5-1 and TRBJ1-3; D is undetermined. The CDR3 has 14 residues. V was cut by 4 bases and J by 4 bases, with 12 bases left in between. Germline V gene sequence: CDR1 SGHRS, CDR2 YFSETQ. The CDR3 protein is CASSNGVSGNTIYF. CDR3 DNA sequence: TGCGCCAGCAGCAATGGGGTCTCCGGAAACACCATATATTTT.

A few counts support this clonotype. The V call is TRBV5-1, the J call TRBJ1-2; D remains unclear. CDR3 length: 15 residues. Trimming cost V 1 base and J 2 bases, with 12 bases left between them. From germline, CDR1 is SGHRS and CDR2 YFSETQ. The CDR3: CASSLFPQENYGYTF. CDR3 nucleotides: TGCGCCAGCAGCTTGTTTCCGCAGGAGAACTATGGCTACACCTTC.

This clonotype appeared a single time. The junction departs from the called germline gene at one end, perhaps through a read error. The V call is TRBV12-3 or TRBV12-4, the J call TRBJ2-7; D unresolved. This CDR3 is built from 15 residues. The CDR3 here is CASSLESGFSYQQYF. CDR3 nucleotides: TGTGCCAGCAGTTTAGAGTCCGGGTTCTCCTACCAGCAGTACTTC.

The chain recombines TRBV6-1 with TRBJ2-7, with 8 bases that match TRBD2. This CDR3 is built from 14 residues. CDR1 is MNHNS and CDR2 is SASEGT in the germline V gene. With 3 bases clipped from V and 6 bases from J, the junction kept 7 bases outside the gene matches. CDR3 sequence (DNA): TGTGCCAGCAGTGATGCTAGCGGGCCTAGCGAGCAGTACGTC. This codes for CASSDASGPSEQYV.

The chain is built from TRBV4-2 and TRBJ2-3; 7 bases are shared with TRBD2. This CDR3 contains 16 residues. The V segment lost 0 bases and the J segment 2 bases; nucleotides outside the gene matches: 5. The V gene's germline CDR1 is LGHNA and CDR2 YNFKEQ. The CDR3 DNA sequence: TGTGCCAGCAGCCAAGATGGGCTAGCGGCCACAGATACGCAGTATTTT. Protein product: CASSQDGLAATDTQYF.

This clonotype was picked up many times. The chain is built from TRBV9 and TRBJ1-6; D is uncertain. From germline, CDR1 is SGDLS and CDR2 YYNGEE. The ends were cut back, 3 bases at V and 0 bases at J, with 16 bases in the middle. This CDR3 region has 18 residues. CDR3 loop: CASSDGPIPNSYNSPLHF. CDR3 coding DNA: TGTGCCAGCAGCGATGGACCGATACCTAACTCCTATAATTCACCCCTCCACTTT.